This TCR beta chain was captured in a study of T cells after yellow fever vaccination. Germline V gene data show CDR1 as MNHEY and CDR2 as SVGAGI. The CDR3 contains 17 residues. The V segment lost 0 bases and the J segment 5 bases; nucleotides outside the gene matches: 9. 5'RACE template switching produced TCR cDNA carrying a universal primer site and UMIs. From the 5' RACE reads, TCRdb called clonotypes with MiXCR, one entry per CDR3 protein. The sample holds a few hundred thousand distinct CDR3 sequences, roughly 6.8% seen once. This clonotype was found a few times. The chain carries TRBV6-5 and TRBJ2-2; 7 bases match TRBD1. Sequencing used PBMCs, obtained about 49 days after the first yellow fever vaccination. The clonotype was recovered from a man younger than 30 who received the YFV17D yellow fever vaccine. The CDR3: CASSYSPQGSKTGELFF. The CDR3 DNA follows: TGTGCCAGCAGTTACTCGCCACAGGGGAGCAAGACCGGGGAGCTGTTTTTT.